Listed below are T cell receptor beta chains from one sample, sequenced in a study of cytomegalovirus exposure and HLA in healthy donors. Here immunoSEQ multiplex PCR was the method, and the copy in TCRdb shows in-frame clones only, minus some. The sample yields 120,000 to 150,000 clones, more than 80% seen once. The sample was PBMCs. The source is a middle-aged woman in good health and CMV-seropositive. The CDR3 runs from the conserved cysteine through the conserved F or W. Each record gives: D gene, J gene, V gene, CDR3 protein. The D gene is left open where the match is weak.

d_gene: TRBD1
j_gene: TRBJ2-7
v_gene: TRBV28
CDR3aa: CASYTLTGVSYEQYF

d_gene: NA
j_gene: TRBJ1-2
v_gene: TRBV11-2
CDR3aa: CASSFPEGEGYTF

d_gene: NA
j_gene: TRBJ2-5
v_gene: TRBV4-2
CDR3aa: CASSQEWGRPQETQYF

d_gene: TRBD2
j_gene: TRBJ2-7
v_gene: TRBV19
CDR3aa: CASSNPGLAQDEQYF

d_gene: NA
j_gene: TRBJ1-2
v_gene: TRBV27
CDR3aa: CASSLVAAPNYGYTF

d_gene: NA
j_gene: TRBJ2-1
v_gene: TRBV10-3
CDR3aa: CAISATEPVNEQFF

d_gene: NA
j_gene: TRBJ1-2
v_gene: TRBV7-2
CDR3aa: CASSPGANYGYTF

d_gene: NA
j_gene: TRBJ1-6
v_gene: TRBV7-9
CDR3aa: CASTLAKHNSPLHF

d_gene: NA
j_gene: NA
v_gene: TRBV7-9
CDR3aa: CASSSISYEQYF

d_gene: NA
j_gene: TRBJ2-1
v_gene: TRBV5-6
CDR3aa: CASSSAPNEQFF

d_gene: NA
j_gene: TRBJ2-2
v_gene: TRBV6-4
CDR3aa: CASKRDTRTGELFF

d_gene: NA
j_gene: TRBJ1-4
v_gene: TRBV5-1
CDR3aa: CASGKGEKLFF

d_gene: TRBD1
j_gene: TRBJ2-7
v_gene: TRBV5-1
CDR3aa: CASSLGGDRGRSKYF

d_gene: NA
j_gene: TRBJ2-1
v_gene: TRBV10-3
CDR3aa: CAISELIVSEQFF

d_gene: NA
j_gene: TRBJ2-7
v_gene: TRBV9
CDR3aa: CASSSPQAGAPYEQYF

d_gene: TRBD2
j_gene: TRBJ2-3
v_gene: TRBV7-9
CDR3aa: CSSSLGGGTDTQYF